The rows below give T cell receptor beta chains drawn from one sample of a study of T cell changes during pregnancy in multiple sclerosis. Measured with immunoSEQ multiplex PCR; TCRdb has only the in-frame clones, and not every one. The table has tens of thousands of clones, approximately 93% seen once. Here the sequenced sample was CD8+ T cells from peripheral blood mononuclear cells, taken in the third trimester of pregnancy. The origin of the receptors is a female donor with multiple sclerosis, enrolled in a pregnancy study. The CDR3 runs from the conserved cysteine through the conserved F or W. Each record gives: clone size, V gene, J gene, D gene, CDR3 DNA, CDR3 protein. A D gene is named only where the DNA matches it firmly. Only part of the rows carry a size: once, few, many, or a class if the clone is expanded.

clone size: NA; V gene: TRBV19; J gene: TRBJ1-5; D gene: TRBD1; CDR3 DNA: TGTGCCAGTAGCCTTCACTCCGGGACAGGGGCGATTTATAGCAATCAGCCCCAGCATTTT; CDR3 protein: CASSLHSGTGAIYSNQPQHF
clone size: NA; V gene: TRBV7-6; J gene: TRBJ1-2; D gene: TRBD1; CDR3 DNA: TGTGCCAGCAGCTTAAACCCCTTGGGACAGGGGTATGGCTACACCTTC; CDR3 protein: CASSLNPLGQGYGYTF
clone size: NA; V gene: TRBV6-4; J gene: TRBJ1-1; D gene: NA; CDR3 DNA: TGTGCCACCCCAGGTGGCAGGCAGAACACTGAAGCTTTCTTT; CDR3 protein: CATPGGRQNTEAFF
clone size: NA; V gene: TRBV27; J gene: TRBJ1-2; D gene: NA; CDR3 DNA: TGTGCCAGCAGTTCACAGGGTAACTATGGCTACACCTTC; CDR3 protein: CASSSQGNYGYTF
clone size: NA; V gene: TRBV9; J gene: TRBJ2-3; D gene: TRBD2; CDR3 DNA: TGTGCCAGCAGCGACCCCCTAGCGGGAGGGCCCACAGATACGCAGTATTTT; CDR3 protein: CASSDPLAGGPTDTQYF
clone size: NA; V gene: TRBV19; J gene: TRBJ2-7; D gene: TRBD2; CDR3 DNA: TGTGCCTGTTCTCCGGGACTAGACTACGAGCAGTACTTC; CDR3 protein: CACSPGLDYEQYF
clone size: NA; V gene: TRBV2; J gene: TRBJ1-2; D gene: NA; CDR3 DNA: TGTGCCAGCAGTGAATACAGGGAGGGGAACTATGGCTACACCTTC; CDR3 protein: CASSEYREGNYGYTF
clone size: NA; V gene: TRBV2; J gene: TRBJ2-1; D gene: TRBD2; CDR3 DNA: TGTGCCAGCAGTAGCGGCACGGGACTAGCGGGAGGGAGCTCCTACAATGAGCAGTTCTTC; CDR3 protein: CASSSGTGLAGGSSYNEQFF
clone size: NA; V gene: TRBV27; J gene: TRBJ2-1; D gene: NA; CDR3 DNA: TGTGCCAGCAGCGCGGACAGTTTCAATGAGCAGTTCTTC; CDR3 protein: CASSADSFNEQFF
clone size: NA; V gene: TRBV27; J gene: TRBJ1-2; D gene: NA; CDR3 DNA: TGTGCCAGCAGTTTCGGGATTAACTATGGCTACACCTTC; CDR3 protein: CASSFGINYGYTF
clone size: once; V gene: TRBV28; J gene: TRBJ2-5; D gene: TRBD2; CDR3 DNA: TGTGCCAGCAGGGTCACTAGCGGGAGCTTGGAAGAGACCCAGTACTTC; CDR3 protein: CASRVTSGSLEETQYF
clone size: NA; V gene: TRBV4-2; J gene: TRBJ2-2; D gene: TRBD2; CDR3 DNA: TGTGCCAGCAGCCAAGATGGGCTAGCGGGAGCGGTCACCGGGGAGCTGTTTTTT; CDR3 protein: CASSQDGLAGAVTGELFF
clone size: NA; V gene: TRBV5-4; J gene: TRBJ2-7; D gene: NA; CDR3 DNA: TGTGCCAGCAGCTCAGCGGTCCAGGGGACCTACGAGCAGTACTTC; CDR3 protein: CASSSAVQGTYEQYF
clone size: NA; V gene: TRBV27; J gene: TRBJ1-2; D gene: TRBD1; CDR3 DNA: TGTGCCAGCAGTACCCGGGACAGGGCGGATACTAACTATGGCTACACCTTC; CDR3 protein: CASSTRDRADTNYGYTF
clone size: NA; V gene: TRBV6-1; J gene: TRBJ2-7; D gene: TRBD1; CDR3 DNA: TGTGCAAGCAAAGGACAGGGGTACTACGAGCAGTACTTC; CDR3 protein: CASKGQGYYEQYF
clone size: NA; V gene: TRBV28; J gene: TRBJ2-1; D gene: TRBD2; CDR3 DNA: TGTGCCAGCAGTCCCCAGGCGGGGGTGTACAATGAGCAGTTCTTC; CDR3 protein: CASSPQAGVYNEQFF
clone size: NA; V gene: TRBV7-9; J gene: TRBJ2-5; D gene: TRBD2; CDR3 DNA: TGTGCCAGCAGCTTATCACGGGAGGGCCTTCGAGAGACCCAGTACTTC; CDR3 protein: CASSLSREGLRETQYF
clone size: NA; V gene: TRBV5-1; J gene: TRBJ1-1; D gene: TRBD1; CDR3 DNA: TGCGCCAGCAGCGTGGGACAGGGCTGGGAGGAAGCTTTCTTT; CDR3 protein: CASSVGQGWEEAFF
clone size: NA; V gene: TRBV7-8; J gene: TRBJ1-4; D gene: TRBD1; CDR3 DNA: TGTGCCAGCAGCCCGCGGGACAGAGATAATGAAAAACTGTTTTTT; CDR3 protein: CASSPRDRDNEKLFF
clone size: NA; V gene: TRBV10-1; J gene: TRBJ2-7; D gene: NA; CDR3 DNA: TGCGCCAGCAGTGAGTCGAGGACTTCGGACGAGCAGTACTTC; CDR3 protein: CASSESRTSDEQYF
clone size: NA; V gene: TRBV25-1; J gene: TRBJ1-2; D gene: TRBD1; CDR3 DNA: TGTGCCAGCACTACAGGGGCGGGAACTAACTATGGCTACACCTTC; CDR3 protein: CASTTGAGTNYGYTF
clone size: NA; V gene: TRBV4-1; J gene: TRBJ2-3; D gene: NA; CDR3 DNA: TGCGCCAGCAGCCAGGCCCGAGAGGCCGATACGCAGTATTTT; CDR3 protein: CASSQAREADTQYF
clone size: NA; V gene: TRBV15; J gene: TRBJ1-1; D gene: NA; CDR3 DNA: TGTGCCACCAGCCGGGAAAACACTGAAGCTTTCTTT; CDR3 protein: CATSRENTEAFF
clone size: NA; V gene: TRBV7-4; J gene: TRBJ1-3; D gene: NA; CDR3 DNA: TGTGCCAGCCACTCGCGAAACACCATATATTTT; CDR3 protein: CASHSRNTIYF
clone size: once; V gene: TRBV5-1; J gene: TRBJ1-4; D gene: TRBD1; CDR3 DNA: TGCGCCAGCAGCACAAGGGGGTCGGGACAGGGGCCCGAAAAACTGTTTTTT; CDR3 protein: CASSTRGSGQGPEKLFF
clone size: NA; V gene: TRBV2; J gene: TRBJ2-3; D gene: NA; CDR3 DNA: TGTGCCAGCTACGGGGGATTCACAGATACGCAGTATTTT; CDR3 protein: CASYGGFTDTQYF
clone size: NA; V gene: TRBV5-5; J gene: TRBJ2-7; D gene: NA; CDR3 DNA: TGTGCCAGCAGCTTAGTAAAGGGGGTCGACGAGCAGTACTTC; CDR3 protein: CASSLVKGVDEQYF
clone size: NA; V gene: TRBV11-2; J gene: TRBJ2-7; D gene: NA; CDR3 DNA: TGTGCCAGCAGCTTCGACCTTGGGGAGATCTACGAGCAGTACTTC; CDR3 protein: CASSFDLGEIYEQYF
clone size: NA; V gene: TRBV5-1; J gene: TRBJ2-7; D gene: TRBD1; CDR3 DNA: TGCGCCAGTGCGGGACAGGGCTACGAGCAGTACTTC; CDR3 protein: CASAGQGYEQYF
clone size: NA; V gene: TRBV2; J gene: TRBJ1-1; D gene: NA; CDR3 DNA: TGTGCCAGCAGTGACAGGGCTAACACTGAAGCTTTCTTT; CDR3 protein: CASSDRANTEAFF
clone size: NA; V gene: TRBV19; J gene: TRBJ1-2; D gene: NA; CDR3 DNA: TGTGCCAGTAGTATAGATATCCCAGCTAACTATGGCTACACCTTC; CDR3 protein: CASSIDIPANYGYTF
clone size: NA; V gene: TRBV7-9; J gene: TRBJ1-1; D gene: NA; CDR3 DNA: TGTGCCAGCAGCTTAGCGCCCAGGGTAAACACTGAAGCTTTCTTT; CDR3 protein: CASSLAPRVNTEAFF
clone size: NA; V gene: TRBV19; J gene: TRBJ2-5; D gene: TRBD1; CDR3 DNA: TGTGCCAGTAGTATAGATCCTCCGGGACAGGGCCAAGAGACCCAGTACTTC; CDR3 protein: CASSIDPPGQGQETQYF
clone size: NA; V gene: TRBV5-1; J gene: TRBJ1-5; D gene: TRBD1; CDR3 DNA: TGCGCCAGCAGCTTGGAGGGACAGGGGGTAGGTCAGCCCCAGCATTTT; CDR3 protein: CASSLEGQGVGQPQHF
clone size: NA; V gene: TRBV30; J gene: TRBJ2-7; D gene: TRBD1; CDR3 DNA: TGTGCCTGGAGTGCCGGGACAGGGTCCTACGAGCAGTACTTC; CDR3 protein: CAWSAGTGSYEQYF
clone size: once; V gene: TRBV6-6; J gene: TRBJ1-5; D gene: NA; CDR3 DNA: TGTGCCAGCACCCCGACGGGAGGTCGGGGGCAGCCCCAGCATTTT; CDR3 protein: CASTPTGGRGQPQHF
clone size: NA; V gene: TRBV7-9; J gene: TRBJ2-3; D gene: NA; CDR3 DNA: TGTGCCAGCAGCTTAGGGGCAGGCCCAGATACGCAGTATTTT; CDR3 protein: CASSLGAGPDTQYF
clone size: NA; V gene: TRBV6-6; J gene: TRBJ2-7; D gene: NA; CDR3 DNA: TGTGCCAGCAGTTACGCCGGGGAAACCTACGAGCAGTACTTC; CDR3 protein: CASSYAGETYEQYF
clone size: NA; V gene: TRBV19; J gene: TRBJ1-5; D gene: NA; CDR3 DNA: TGTGCCAGTAGTTGGTGGGAACAGGCCTATAGCAATCAGCCCCAGCATTTT; CDR3 protein: CASSWWEQAYSNQPQHF
clone size: few; V gene: TRBV2; J gene: TRBJ1-5; D gene: TRBD1; CDR3 DNA: TGTGCCAGCAGTTCCACAGGGGTCGGCAATCAGCCCCAGCATTTT; CDR3 protein: CASSSTGVGNQPQHF
clone size: NA; V gene: TRBV27; J gene: TRBJ1-5; D gene: TRBD1; CDR3 DNA: TGTGCCAGCAGTTTAGGACAGGGCGGCAATCAGCCCCAGCATTTT; CDR3 protein: CASSLGQGGNQPQHF